Sequencing of this T cell receptor (beta chain) was carried out in a study of cytomegalovirus exposure and HLA in healthy donors. Findings and limits, study-wide: Later analysis identified 16,000 or so TCR beta sequences associated with HLA alleles, using a false discovery rate threshold of 0.05.

The CDR3 covers 14 residues. Trimming cost V 6 bases and J 5 bases, with 17 bases left between them. Germline values: CDR1 WNHNN, CDR2 SYGVQD (reference sequence). The table lists this clone with a few counts. Its specificity is unknown. Researchers ran the PCR with 60 Vbeta and 13 Jbeta primers. Clones were sequenced by immunoSEQ multiplex PCR, and TCRdb holds only the in-frame ones, with some missing. This repertoire shows roughly 250,000 clones, roughly 70% found once; its top ten account for approximately 2.1%. Source material: PBMCs. The chain has TRBV10-1 and TRBJ2-7, with D possibly TRBD1 on 8 matching bases. This TCR was recovered from a female donor in good health and CMV-seronegative. CDR3 bases: TGCGCCAGCAGCGACCACAGGGGGGGAGACGAGCAGTACTTC. Residues: CASSDHRGGDEQYF.